One and the same sample provided the 29 T cell receptor beta chains below, sequenced in a study of identical twins. TCRdb recomputed calls from the 5' RACE reads with MiXCR, one row per CDR3 protein. Of around 100,000 distinct CDR3 sequences detected, less than 6.5% appear once; the ten largest clones hold less than 15%. Sequencing used memory T cells sorted from blood. Receptor source: a woman between 45 and 65 years old in good health.

In its sample, this clonotype was seen many times. CDR3 sequence reads: CASSFGQQETQYF. CDR3 in DNA: TGTGCCAGCAGCTTTGGTCAGCAAGAGACCCAGTACTTC. This sequence joins TRBV5-5 and TRBJ2-5; no clear D gene. Germline CDR1 and CDR2: SGHKS and YYEKEE (reference sequence). The CDR3 runs to 13 residues. V was trimmed by 2 bases and J by 2 bases, leaving 7 bases between them.

Points on this clonotype: A much larger clone differs by one base, so this may be a read error. The rearrangement links TRBV5-1 to TRBJ1-4; D is perhaps TRBD1 (6 bases). The V and J ends lost 6 bases and 14 bases respectively, with 14 bases between them. The CDR3 consists of 11 residues. Germline V lookup: CDR1 SGHRS, CDR2 YFSETQ. The CDR3 loop is CASTWAGDLFF. The CDR3 DNA sequence: TGCGCCAGCACATGGGCAGGGGATCTGTTTTTT.

This clonotype was detected ten times or more. The J gene is TRBJ2-7, the V gene TRBV5-8; 9 bases fit TRBD1. J was trimmed by 6 bases and V by 0 bases; bases with no gene match: 7. CDR1 is SGHTS and CDR2 is YDEGEE in the germline V gene. The CDR3 runs to 15 residues. The CDR3 sequence: CASSLAGTGSAEQYF. The DNA of the CDR3 is TGTGCCAGCAGCTTGGCCGGGACAGGGTCCGCCGAGCAGTACTTC.

J is TRBJ2-2 and V is TRBV5-6; TRBD1 might be the D (5 bases). CDR3 size: 14 residues. V dropped 3 bases and J dropped 7 bases, with 13 bases sitting between them. Germline CDR1 and CDR2: SGHDT and YYEEEE. CDR3 sequence (DNA): TGTGCCAGCAGCTCCCAGTTTGACAGCGGGGAGCTGTTTTTT. It encodes CASSSQFDSGELFF.

This clonotype came up many times. The chain employs TRBV7-2 and TRBJ2-4; TRBD1 agrees at 10 bases. From germline, CDR1 is SGHTA and CDR2 FQGNSA. The CDR3 loop spans 18 amino acids. The trim removed 3 bases at V and 6 bases at J, leaving 14 bases unmatched. The CDR3 nucleotides read TGTGCCAGCAGCTTGTATGGTGCCGCCGGGACAGGGGTAAACATTCAGTACTTC. Its protein is CASSLYGAAGTGVNIQYF.

This clonotype came up many times. V usage is TRBV7-8 and J usage is TRBJ2-1; D gene unclear. The CDR3 totals 12 residues. V dropped 1 base and J dropped 6 bases, with 4 bases sitting between them. Germline V gene sequence: CDR1 SGHVS, CDR2 FQNEAQ. The CDR3, as DNA: TGTGCCAGCAGCTTAGTTGTCAATGAGCAGTTCTTC. As protein: CASSLVVNEQFF. Complete variable domain (other parts from reference TRBV7-8 and TRBJ2-1): GAGVSQSPRYKVAKRGQDVALRCDPISGHVSLFWYQQALGQGPEFLTYFQNEAQLDKSGLPSDRFFAERPEGSVSTLKIQRTQQEDSAVYLCASSLVVNEQFFGPGTRLTVL.

The chain has TRBV2 and TRBJ1-1; D possibly corresponds to TRBD1 (5 bases). Trimming removed 11 bases at V and 3 bases at J, with 13 bases between. The CDR3 sequence is 12 residues long. Germline lookup yields CDR1 SNHLY and CDR2 FYNNEI. The CDR3 nucleotides read TGTGCCGGTTCGCTACAGGACACTGAAGCTTTCTTT. Its protein product is CAGSLQDTEAFF.

This clonotype was observed at least ten times. The chain employs TRBV5-1 and TRBJ2-2; no definite D call. This CDR3 has 15 residues. Trimming removed 0 bases from V and 3 bases from J, with 9 bases in between. Per germline, CDR1 SGHRS and CDR2 YFSETQ. CDR3 sequence reads: CASSLVLGDTGELFF. In DNA, the CDR3 is TGCGCCAGCAGCTTGGTCTTGGGCGACACCGGGGAGCTGTTTTTT.

In its sample, this clonotype was seen many times. This rearrangement joins TRBV29-1 to TRBJ2-2; TRBD1 aligns across 9 bases. Losses at the gene ends were 5 bases for V and 6 bases for J; bases not matched to a gene: 7. The CDR3 runs 14 residues. Germline V lookup: CDR1 SQVTM, CDR2 ANQGSEA. CDR3 nucleotide sequence: TGCAGCGTTTCCCGGACAGGGGATGCCGGGGAGCTGTTTTTT. As protein: CSVSRTGDAGELFF.

The sample holds many counts of this clonotype. The chain joins TRBV3-1 to TRBJ2-1; 12 positions agree with TRBD2. The CDR3 covers 14 residues. From germline, CDR1 is LGHDT and CDR2 YNNKEL (reference sequence). V shed 1 base, J shed 10 bases, and the junction held 2 bases outside the gene matches. CDR3 nucleotide sequence: TGTGCCAGCAGCCAAGTTGGACTAGCGGGAGAGCAGTTCTTC. It is translated as CASSQVGLAGEQFF.

This rearrangement joins TRBV3-1 to TRBJ2-1; TRBD1 is a possible D gene (6 bases). Germline V CDR1 and CDR2: LGHDT, YNNKEL (reference sequence). The CDR3 totals 15 residues. V lost 2 bases, J lost 0 bases, and 8 bases lay in between. The CDR3 sequence: CASSQMTGSYNEQFF. CDR3 nucleotides: TGTGCCAGCAGCCAAATGACAGGCTCCTACAATGAGCAGTTCTTC.

This clonotype was picked up many times. V gene TRBV29-1 combines with J gene TRBJ1-1, with D possibly matching TRBD1 (6 bases). The CDR3 has 11 residues. V gave up 1 base and J gave up 11 bases, with 11 bases separating them. The V gene's germline CDR1 is SQVTM and CDR2 ANQGSEA. CDR3 bases: TGCAGCGTTGAAGGAGGGGGAGGGGCTTTCTTT. This translates into CSVEGGGGAFF.

This clonotype was observed at least ten times. The chain carries TRBV11-2 and TRBJ1-1; TRBD1 might be the D (5 bases). The CDR3 extends over 17 amino acids. Germline loops: CDR1 SGHAT, CDR2 FQNNGV. The V end was cut by 1 base, the J end by 7 bases, with 22 bases between. The CDR3 spells CASSLALSGAAAFEAFF. In nucleotides, the CDR3 is TGTGCCAGCAGCTTAGCTCTTTCCGGGGCCGCCGCCTTTGAAGCTTTCTTT.

In its sample, this clonotype was seen a few times. The chain has TRBV7-8 and TRBJ1-1; no firm D call. CDR1 SGHVS and CDR2 FQNEAQ come from the germline V gene. The germline V and J ends were trimmed by 4 bases and 0 bases, with 9 bases remaining between them. The CDR3 has 14 residues. CDR3 loop: CASSSAGMNTEAFF. CDR3 nucleotides: TGTGCCAGCAGCTCAGCGGGGATGAACACTGAAGCTTTCTTT. The full variable domain, completed using reference TRBV7-8 and TRBJ1-1, is GAGVSQSPRYKVAKRGQDVALRCDPISGHVSLFWYQQALGQGPEFLTYFQNEAQLDKSGLPSDRFFAERPEGSVSTLKIQRTQQEDSAVYLCASSSAGMNTEAFFGQGTRLTVV.

The chain has TRBV12-3 or TRBV12-4 and TRBJ2-1, with a possible D match to TRBD2 (6 bases). Deletions cut 2 bases from V and 9 bases from J, with 11 bases between. The CDR3 runs to 13 residues. The CDR3 nucleotides are TGTGCCAGCAGTTTAAGACTAGAGAGTGAGCAGTTCTTC. Its translation is CASSLRLESEQFF.

This clonotype occurred a few times. The V call is TRBV5-1, the J call TRBJ2-6; D remains ambiguous. V was cut by 4 bases and J by 2 bases, with 19 bases left in between. Per the germline V gene, CDR1 is SGHRS and CDR2 is YFSETQ. CDR3 length equals 18 residues. The CDR3 protein is CASSPRRPSQTGANVLTF. In DNA, the CDR3 is TGCGCCAGCAGCCCGAGACGACCCTCTCAAACTGGGGCCAACGTCCTGACTTTC.

This clonotype was detected a few times. The V and J genes are TRBV29-1 and TRBJ2-6, with a weak D call TRBD2 (6 bases). V was clipped by 6 bases and J by 3 bases, with 15 bases between them. CDR1 SQVTM and CDR2 ANQGSEA come from the germline V gene. The CDR3 runs to 15 residues. In DNA form, the CDR3 reads TGCAGCGTGCGGGGTAGTTCGGATGGGGCCAACGTCCTGACTTTC. Translating it yields CSVRGSSDGANVLTF.

This clonotype has more than one count but fewer than ten. CDR3 amino acids: CASSFRQSYEQYV. Written as DNA, the CDR3 is TGTGCCAGCAGTTTTCGGCAGTCCTACGAGCAGTACGTC. The chain recombines TRBV27 with TRBJ2-7; D remains unclear. The CDR3 consists of 13 residues. V lost 3 bases and J lost 1, with 7 bases in between. The germline CDR1 and CDR2 sequences are MNHEY and SMNVEV (reference sequence).

This clonotype appeared a few times. The V gene is TRBV19, the J gene TRBJ2-3; D may be TRBD2 (6 bases). Trimming shortened V by 4 bases and J by 0 bases, and 8 bases separated the two germline ends. This CDR3 is built from 14 residues. Germline V gene data show CDR1 as LNHDA and CDR2 as SQIVND (reference sequence). The DNA of the CDR3 is TGTGCCAGTAGTAGGGCGGGAAGCACAGATACGCAGTATTTT. Its protein is CASSRAGSTDTQYF.

There are many counts of this clonotype. The chain uses TRBV3-1 and TRBJ2-2, with D hard to call. The CDR3 sequence is 14 residues long. V lost 4 bases and J 3 bases, leaving 9 bases between the germline ends. CDR1 is LGHDT, CDR2 YNNKEL, per germline (reference sequence). CDR3 DNA sequence: TGTGCCAGCAGCCCCCCCATCGACACCGGGGAGCTGTTTTTT. Amino acids: CASSPPIDTGELFF.

This clonotype was recorded at least ten times. The J gene is TRBJ2-2, the V gene TRBV6-2 or TRBV6-3; D is ambiguous. There are 13 residues in the CDR3. Trimming stripped 6 bases from V and 4 bases from J, with 9 bases between. Looked up from germline, CDR1 is MNHEY and CDR2 is SVGEGT. The CDR3 DNA reads as TGTGCCAGCAGCCCCCAATCCACCGGGGAGCTGTTTTTT. Its translation: CASSPQSTGELFF.

This clonotype was counted at least ten times. The chain carries TRBV10-3 and TRBJ2-2; TRBD2 matches 7 bases. Per the germline V gene, CDR1 is ENHRY and CDR2 is SYGVKD. J gave up 6 bases and V 6 bases, and 10 bases lay outside the gene matches. This CDR3 comprises 15 residues. The CDR3 DNA reads as TGTGCCATCAGCGTCCTGCGGGAGAATCCCGGGGAGCTGTTTTTT. Protein sequence: CAISVLRENPGELFF.

The chain is built from TRBV2 and TRBJ2-7; the D gene is possibly TRBD1 (5 bases). The CDR3 consists of 15 residues. Trimming cost V 5 bases and J 2 bases, with 16 bases left between them. Germline CDR1 and CDR2: SNHLY and FYNNEI. CDR3 bases: TGTGCCAGCAGTTGGGTCAGGGCAGCCGCCTACGAGCAGTACGTC. It specifies CASSWVRAAAYEQYV.

This clonotype was seen many times. The chain joins TRBV5-1 to TRBJ2-1, with a weak D call TRBD2 (6 bases). The CDR3 loop spans 17 amino acids. Deletions cut 6 bases from V and 5 bases from J, with 24 bases between. The germline CDR1 and CDR2 sequences are SGHRS and YFSETQ. The CDR3 protein is CASNGGFSGGRNNEQFF. CDR3 sequence (DNA): TGCGCCAGCAATGGTGGTTTTAGCGGAGGAAGGAACAATGAGCAGTTCTTC.

This clonotype has a count of ten or more. This chain connects TRBV10-2 to TRBJ1-2; 7 nucleotides agree with TRBD1. Germline V lookup: CDR1 WSHSY, CDR2 SAAADI. The V and J ends lost 5 bases and 7 bases, in that order; junction bases with no gene match: 7. The CDR3 extends over 13 amino acids. CDR3 sequence reads: CASSPDRAGGYTF. Here the CDR3 DNA reads TGCGCCAGCAGTCCCGACAGGGCCGGTGGCTACACCTTC.

This clonotype was seen many times. CDR3 amino acids: CASSFQETQYF. The CDR3 bases are TGTGCCAGCAGCTTCCAAGAGACCCAGTACTTC. The J gene is TRBJ2-5, the V gene TRBV27; D is ambiguous. This CDR3 comprises 11 residues. Deletions cut 6 bases from V and 1 base from J, with 3 bases between. Germline lookup yields CDR1 MNHEY and CDR2 SMNVEV (reference sequence).

This clonotype was counted at least ten times. J is TRBJ1-1 and V is TRBV5-1; TRBD1 matches 7 bases. Germline assignment: CDR1 SGHRS and CDR2 YFSETQ. The CDR3 is made up of 15 amino acids. With 5 bases clipped from V and 4 bases from J, the junction kept 11 bases outside the gene matches. The CDR3 spells CASSPDPGTATEAFF. As DNA, the CDR3 is TGCGCCAGCAGTCCTGACCCCGGGACAGCCACTGAAGCTTTCTTT. The full variable domain, rest sourced from reference TRBV5-1 and TRBJ1-1, is KAGVTQTPRYLIKTRGQQVTLSCSPISGHRSVSWYQQTPGQGLQFLFEYFSETQRNKGNFPGRFSGRQFSNSRSEMNVSTLELGDSALYLCASSPDPGTATEAFFGQGTRLTVV.

This clonotype was counted ten times or more. V is TRBV4-1 and J is TRBJ2-7; D may match TRBD1 or TRBD2 (5 bases each). Germline V gene sequence: CDR1 MGHRA, CDR2 YSYEKL. The CDR3 consists of 15 residues. V was clipped by 0 bases and J by 7 bases, with 16 bases between them. CDR3 nucleotides: TGCGCCAGCAGCCAAGAGGGACGTGGGCTTGGGGAGCAGTACTTC. Translated, it gives CASSQEGRGLGEQYF.

This clonotype was counted many times. The J gene is TRBJ1-5, the V gene TRBV12-3 or TRBV12-4; no clear D. The CDR3 has 11 amino acids. Trimming took 5 bases from V and 10 from J, leaving 9 bases between them. CDR3 sequence reads: CASSNKGPQHF. CDR3 bases: TGTGCCAGCAGTAACAAGGGCCCCCAGCATTTT.